The clone carrying this T cell receptor (beta chain) was seen many times. Its antigen is undetermined. This sample was taken from a study of CD8 T cells in ankylosing spondylitis. Study-wide results and caveats: Seven to nine highly homologous variants made up a TCR beta motif, and this motif appeared characteristic of ankylosing spondylitis blood.

CDR1 is SGHVS, CDR2 FQNEAQ, per germline. The CDR3 is made up of 15 amino acids. Deletions cut 4 bases from V and 0 bases from J, with 10 bases between. Each CDR3 protein is one row after TCRdb ran MiXCR on the 5' RACE reads. This sample has fewer than 550,000 distinct CDR3 sequences, with about 5.7% found just once. Material for sequencing was blood, either unsorted or a sorted T cell fraction (not recorded which). V usage is TRBV7-8 and J usage is TRBJ2-1, with D possibly TRBD2 on 5 matching bases. This receptor was taken from a male donor with ankylosing spondylitis. This CDR3 reads CASSWTLSSYNEQFF. For the CDR3, the DNA is TGTGCCAGCAGCTGGACTTTGAGCTCCTACAATGAGCAGTTCTTC.